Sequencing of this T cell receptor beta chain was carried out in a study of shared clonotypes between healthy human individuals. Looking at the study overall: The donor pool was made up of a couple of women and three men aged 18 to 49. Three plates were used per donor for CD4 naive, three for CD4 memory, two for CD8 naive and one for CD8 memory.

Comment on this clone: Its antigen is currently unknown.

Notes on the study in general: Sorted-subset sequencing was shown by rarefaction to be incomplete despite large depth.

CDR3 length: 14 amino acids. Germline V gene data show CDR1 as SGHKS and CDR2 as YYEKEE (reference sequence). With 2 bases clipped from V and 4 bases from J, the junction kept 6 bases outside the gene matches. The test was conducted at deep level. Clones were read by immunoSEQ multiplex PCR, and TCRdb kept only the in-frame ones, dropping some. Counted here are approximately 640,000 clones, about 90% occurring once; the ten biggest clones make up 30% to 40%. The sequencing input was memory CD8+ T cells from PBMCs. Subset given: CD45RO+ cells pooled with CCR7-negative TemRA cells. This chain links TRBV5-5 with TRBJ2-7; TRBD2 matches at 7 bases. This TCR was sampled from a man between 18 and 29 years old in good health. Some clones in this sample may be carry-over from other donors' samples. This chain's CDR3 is CASSFGLAEYEQYF. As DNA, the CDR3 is TGTGCCAGCAGCTTTGGGCTAGCGGAATACGAGCAGTACTTC.